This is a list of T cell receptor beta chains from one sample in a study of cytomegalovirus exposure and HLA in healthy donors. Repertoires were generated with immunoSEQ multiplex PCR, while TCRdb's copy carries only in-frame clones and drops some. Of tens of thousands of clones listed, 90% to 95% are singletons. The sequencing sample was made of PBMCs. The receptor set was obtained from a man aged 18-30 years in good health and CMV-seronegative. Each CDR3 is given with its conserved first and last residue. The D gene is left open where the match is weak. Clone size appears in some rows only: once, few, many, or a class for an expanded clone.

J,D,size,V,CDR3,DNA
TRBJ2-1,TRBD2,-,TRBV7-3,CASSSGGTSGVNEQFF,TGTGCCAGCAGCTCTGGGGGGACTAGCGGGGTCAATGAGCAGTTCTTC
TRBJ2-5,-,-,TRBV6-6,CASRREAGTQYF,TGTGCCAGCAGAAGGGAGGCTGGGACCCAGTACTTC
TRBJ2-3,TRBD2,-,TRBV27,CASSIAGGPADTQYF,TGTGCCAGCAGCATAGCGGGAGGGCCGGCAGATACGCAGTATTTT
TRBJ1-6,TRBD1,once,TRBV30,CAWSGQGHNSPLHF,TGTGCCTGGAGTGGACAGGGGCATAATTCACCCCTCCACTTT
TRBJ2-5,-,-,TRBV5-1,CASSLSGGPETQYF,TGCGCCAGCAGCTTGTCGGGGGGCCCAGAGACCCAGTACTTC
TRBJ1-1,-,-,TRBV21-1,CASSGWDRRTEAFF,TGTGCCAGCAGCGGGTGGGACAGGCGGACTGAAGCTTTCTTT
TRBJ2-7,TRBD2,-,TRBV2,CASKLAEASYEQYF,TGTGCCAGTAAACTAGCGGAGGCCTCCTACGAGCAGTACTTC
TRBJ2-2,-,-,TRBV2,CASSRDWNTGELFF,TGTGCCAGCAGTCGGGACTGGAACACCGGGGAGCTGTTTTTT
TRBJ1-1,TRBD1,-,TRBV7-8,CASSLTGGRTEAFF,TGTGCCAGCAGCCTTACAGGGGGCCGTACTGAAGCTTTCTTT
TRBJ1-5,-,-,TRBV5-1,CASSLGGPLNQPQHF,TGCGCCAGCAGCTTGGGAGGGCCCCTTAATCAGCCCCAGCATTTT
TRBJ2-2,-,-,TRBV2,CASSDVRGETGELFF,TGTGCCAGCAGTGACGTGCGGGGCGAAACCGGGGAGCTGTTTTTT
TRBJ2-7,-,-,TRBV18,CASSPPFREQYF,TGTGCCAGCTCACCACCGTTTCGCGAGCAGTACTTC
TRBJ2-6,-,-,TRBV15,CATSRVGARGANVLTF,TGTGCCACCAGCAGAGTTGGGGCGAGGGGGGCCAACGTCCTGACTTTC
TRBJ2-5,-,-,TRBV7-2,CASSLRPSGAQYF,TGTGCCAGCAGCTTAAGGCCCTCGGGGGCCCAGTACTTC
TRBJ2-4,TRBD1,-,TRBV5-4,CASSPDRRGAKNIQYF,TGTGCCAGCAGCCCGGACAGGAGAGGAGCCAAAAACATTCAGTACTTC
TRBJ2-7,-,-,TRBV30,CAWSSQSANEQYF,TGTGCCTGGAGTTCCCAATCAGCGAACGAGCAGTACTTC
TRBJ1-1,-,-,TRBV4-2,CASSQEMRATTEAFF,TGTGCCAGCAGCCAAGAAATGAGGGCTACGACTGAAGCTTTCTTT
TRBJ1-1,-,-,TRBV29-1,CSATGTMNTEAFF,TGCAGCGCTACAGGGACGATGAACACTGAAGCTTTCTTT
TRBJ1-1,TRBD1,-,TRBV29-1,CSTGGFEAFF,TGCAGCACAGGGGGTTTTGAAGCTTTCTTT
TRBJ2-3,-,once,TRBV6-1,CASSEISGSTDTQYF,TGTGCCAGCAGTGAAATTTCAGGGAGCACAGATACGCAGTATTTT
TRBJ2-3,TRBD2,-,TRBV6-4,CASSQTSGGLTDTQYF,TGTGCCAGCAGTCAAACTAGCGGGGGCCTTACCGATACGCAGTATTTT
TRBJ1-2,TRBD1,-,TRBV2,CASARDRDSYGYTF,TGTGCCAGCGCCCGGGACAGAGATTCTTATGGCTACACCTTC
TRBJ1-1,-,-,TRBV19,CASSVLGHTEAFF,TGTGCCAGTAGTGTCTTGGGCCACACTGAAGCTTTCTTT
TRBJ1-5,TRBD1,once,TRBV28,CASSLGQGNQPQHF,TGTGCCAGCAGTTTAGGACAGGGTAATCAGCCCCAGCATTTT
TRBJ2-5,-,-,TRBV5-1,CASSLGQGGRETQYF,TGCGCCAGCAGCTTAGGACAGGGAGGGAGAGAGACCCAGTACTTC
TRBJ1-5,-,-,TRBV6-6,CASSLTDSNQPQHF,TGTGCCAGCAGCTTGACAGATAGCAATCAGCCCCAGCATTTT
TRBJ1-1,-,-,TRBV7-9,CASSPGGAGVTEAFF,TGTGCCAGCAGCCCTGGGGGGGCCGGGGTCACTGAAGCTTTCTTT
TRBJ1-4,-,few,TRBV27,CASIGGGNEKLFF,TGTGCCAGCATAGGGGGGGGTAATGAAAAACTGTTTTTT
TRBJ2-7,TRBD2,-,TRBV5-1,CASSPSGTRGYEQYF,TGCGCCAGCAGCCCATCCGGGACTAGAGGCTACGAGCAGTACTTC
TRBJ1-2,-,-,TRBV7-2,CASSLDGGPNYGYTF,TGTGCCAGCAGCTTAGATGGCGGGCCTAACTATGGCTACACCTTC
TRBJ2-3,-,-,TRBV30,CAWNGGNTDTQYF,TGTGCCTGGAATGGCGGGAACACAGATACGCAGTATTTT